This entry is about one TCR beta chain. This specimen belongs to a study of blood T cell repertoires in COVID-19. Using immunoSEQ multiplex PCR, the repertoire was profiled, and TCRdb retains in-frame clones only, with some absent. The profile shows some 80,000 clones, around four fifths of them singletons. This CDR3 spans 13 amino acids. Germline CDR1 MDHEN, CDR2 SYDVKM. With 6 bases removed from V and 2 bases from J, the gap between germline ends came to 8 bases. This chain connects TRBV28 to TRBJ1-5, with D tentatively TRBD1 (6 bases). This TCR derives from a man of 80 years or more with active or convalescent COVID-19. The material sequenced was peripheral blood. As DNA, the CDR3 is TGTGCCAGCAGAGAGGGGGGCAATCAGCCCCAGCATTTT. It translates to CASREGGNQPQHF.